One and the same sample provided the 25 T cell receptor beta chains below, sequenced in a study of shared clonotypes between healthy human individuals. Measured with immunoSEQ multiplex PCR; TCRdb has only the in-frame clones, and not every one. The sample carries about a million clones, 70% to 85% recorded once. The specimen was memory CD4+ T cells from PBMCs. Indicated subset: CD45RA-negative fraction. These TCRs come from a young man in good health. Some clones in this sample may be carry-over from other donors' samples.

The chain joins TRBV11-2 to TRBJ2-7; a possible D gene is TRBD2 (5 bases). Germline V gene lookup returns CDR1 SGHAT and CDR2 FQNNGV. The CDR3 runs to 15 residues. V lost 0 bases and J 4 bases, leaving 13 bases between the germline ends. The CDR3 loop is CASSLENGVFYEQYF. The CDR3 DNA reads as TGTGCCAGCAGCTTAGAGAACGGGGTTTTTTACGAGCAGTACTTC.

This clone showed up just a few times. The rearrangement uses TRBV6-6 and TRBJ2-3; the match to TRBD1 covers 10 bases. The CDR3 length is 15 residues. The germline V gene has CDR1 MNHNY and CDR2 SVGAGI (reference sequence). After removal of 7 bases from V and 1 base from J, the junction contained 5 bases not matched to a gene. Here the CDR3 DNA reads TGTGCCAGCACCTATGGGACAGGGGGCACAGATACGCAGTATTTT. Translation: CASTYGTGGTDTQYF.

The sample holds a few counts of this clone. The chain employs TRBV11-2 and TRBJ2-7, with TRBD2 matching 7 bases. With 8 bases clipped from V and 7 bases from J, the junction kept 11 bases outside the gene matches. The germline V gene has CDR1 SGHAT and CDR2 FQNNGV. This CDR3 has 13 amino acids. CDR3 residues: CASGRARVTEQYF. CDR3 nucleotide sequence: TGTGCCAGCGGGAGGGCCCGAGTTACGGAGCAGTACTTC. The variable domain in full, completed from reference TRBV11-2 and TRBJ2-7, reads EAGVAQSPRYKIIEKRQSVAFWCNPISGHATLYWYQQILGQGPKLLIQFQNNGVVDDSQLPKDRFSAERLKGVDSTLKIQPAKLEDSAVYLCASGRARVTEQYFGPGTRLTVT.

V gene TRBV2 combines with J gene TRBJ1-2; no firm D call. The V gene lost 5 bases and the J gene lost 5 bases, with 12 bases spanning the gap. The germline V gene has CDR1 SNHLY and CDR2 FYNNEI. The CDR3 consists of 13 residues. CDR3 in DNA: TGTGCCAGCAGTCAGCTCCATTCTTATGGCTACACCTTC. Translation: CASSQLHSYGYTF.

The rearrangement joins TRBV5-1 to TRBJ2-7; 12 bases match TRBD1. In germline, CDR1 is SGHRS, CDR2 YFSETQ. Trimming cost V 3 bases and J 4 bases; bases outside gene matches: 5. The CDR3 runs 15 residues. CDR3 protein: CASSSGTGGAYEQYF. CDR3 nucleotides: TGCGCCAGCAGCTCCGGGACAGGGGGCGCATACGAGCAGTACTTC.

This clone was seen more than once but under ten times. The CDR3 bases are TGTGCCAGCATGATCGGGCCAGGGGCTTTCTTT. This gives the protein CASMIGPGAFF. This rearrangement joins TRBV6-6 to TRBJ1-1, with a tentative D call TRBD1 (5 bases). The germline V and J ends were trimmed by 7 bases and 11 bases, with 14 bases remaining between them. The V gene's germline CDR1 is MNHNY and CDR2 SVGAGI (reference sequence). CDR3 length: 11 residues.

The rearrangement links TRBV2 to TRBJ2-2; the D is unclear. With 7 bases removed from V and 9 bases from J, the gap between germline ends came to 18 bases. Germline lookup yields CDR1 SNHLY and CDR2 FYNNEI. CDR3 length: 14 residues. CDR3 sequence reads: CASTWGSGNRELFF. The CDR3 nucleotides read TGTGCCAGCACTTGGGGTTCTGGAAACCGGGAGCTGTTTTTT. Filled out from reference TRBV2 and TRBJ2-2, the complete variable domain reads EPEVTQTPSHQVTQMGQEVILRCVPISNHLYFYWYRQILGQKVEFLVSFYNNEISEKSEIFDDQFSVERPDGSNFTLKIRSTKLEDSAMYFCASTWGSGNRELFFGEGSRLTVL.

The chain recombines TRBV6-5 with TRBJ2-1; D gene unclear. The V end lost 4 bases, the J end lost 0 bases, and 10 bases lay between the germline ends. Germline V gene data show CDR1 as MNHEY and CDR2 as SVGAGI. This CDR3 is built from 15 residues. Written as DNA, the CDR3 is TGTGCCAGCAGTTTGACAACTAACTCCTACAATGAGCAGTTCTTC. Translation: CASSLTTNSYNEQFF.

This clone was found a few times. A much more abundant neighbour one base away suggests this may be a read error. The V gene is TRBV28, the J gene TRBJ2-5, with unresolved D. Germline loops: CDR1 MDHEN, CDR2 SYDVKM. Between the trimmed V and J ends, which lost 6 bases and 1 base, there was a span of 3 bases. The CDR3 consists of 11 residues. CDR3 amino acids: CASRTQETQYF. In DNA form, the CDR3 reads TGTGCCAGCAGAACCCAAGAGACCCAGTACTTC.

The CDR3 reads CASSYGLAGGYEQYF. As DNA, the CDR3 is TGTGCCAGCAGCTACGGACTAGCGGGAGGGTACGAGCAGTACTTC. This chain links TRBV11-3 with TRBJ2-7, with TRBD2 matching over 15 bases. Germline assignment: CDR1 SGHNT and CDR2 YENEEA. The CDR3 covers 15 residues. Unmatched junction bases numbered 2, after V lost 4 bases and J lost 4 bases.

This clone came up a few times. This chain joins TRBV28 and TRBJ2-7; tentatively, D is TRBD1 or TRBD2 (5 bases each). V lost 10 bases and J 2 bases, leaving 21 bases between the germline ends. The CDR3 is made up of 15 amino acids. The germline V gene has CDR1 MDHEN and CDR2 SYDVKM. CDR3 residues: CATSGTEKPPYEQYF. The CDR3 coding sequence is TGTGCCACATCTGGGACGGAAAAACCTCCCTACGAGCAGTACTTC. The variable domain in full, completed from reference TRBV28 and TRBJ2-7, reads DVKVTQSSRYLVKRTGEKVFLECVQDMDHENMFWYRQDPGLGLRLIYFSYDVKMKEKGDIPEGYSVSREKKERFSLILESASTNQTSMYLCATSGTEKPPYEQYFGPGTRLTVT.

Regarding this clone: Within the sample, other DNA sequences also encode this same CDR3. The chain couples TRBV9 to TRBJ2-1, with TRBD2 identical over 11 bases. The germline V gene encodes CDR1 SGDLS and CDR2 YYNGEE. J lost 3 bases, V lost 3 bases, and 2 bases had no gene match. CDR3 size: 15 residues. Written as DNA, the CDR3 is TGTGCCAGCAGCGCGACTAGCGGGGACTACAATGAGCAGTTCTTC. Protein product: CASSATSGDYNEQFF.

The chain uses TRBV28 and TRBJ2-7, with D possibly being TRBD2 (6 bases). CDR1 and CDR2 (germline): MDHEN, SYDVKM. The V gene lost 1 base and the J gene lost 2 bases, with 12 bases spanning the gap. This CDR3 is 15 amino acids long. The DNA of the CDR3 is TGTGCCAGCAGTTTATTGGGACTGGCTCCCTACGAGCAGTACTTC. Its translation: CASSLLGLAPYEQYF.

The CDR3 spells CASSSNTAGSTDTQYF. CDR3 sequence (DNA): TGTGCCAGCAGCTCAAACACAGCGGGAAGCACAGATACGCAGTATTTT. V is TRBV7-9 and J is TRBJ2-3; 7 positions match TRBD2. In germline, CDR1 is SEHNR, CDR2 FQNEAQ (reference sequence). With V trimmed by 4 bases and J by 0 bases, 7 bases remained unmatched. CDR3 size: 16 residues.

This clone was seen repeatedly, ten times or more. V is TRBV5-6 and J is TRBJ2-5; D unclear. CDR3 length: 15 residues. Looked up from germline, CDR1 is SGHDT and CDR2 is YYEEEE. With 2 bases removed from V and 4 bases from J, the gap between germline ends came to 15 bases. CDR3 protein: CASSFSPPSRETQYF. The CDR3 DNA reads TGTGCCAGCAGCTTTAGCCCTCCGTCCAGAGAGACCCAGTACTTC.

This clone appeared once. The rearrangement links TRBV4-2 to TRBJ2-5, with D possibly being TRBD2 (6 bases). The CDR3 has 15 residues. CDR1 is LGHNA and CDR2 is YNFKEQ in the germline V gene. The V and J ends lost 0 bases and 4 bases respectively, with 12 bases between them. DNA for the CDR3: TGTGCCAGCAGCCAAGATCCCAACGGGAGAGAGACCCAGTACTTC. Its translation is CASSQDPNGRETQYF.

This chain connects TRBV2 to TRBJ1-1, with 8 bases that match TRBD1. Germline V gives CDR1 SNHLY, CDR2 FYNNEI. The CDR3 extends over 14 amino acids. Trimming at V came to 7 bases and at J to 5 bases, leaving 9 bases not matched to a gene. DNA for the CDR3: TGTGCCAGCATGGATCGGACAGGGCGGACTGAAGCTTTCTTT. Protein sequence: CASMDRTGRTEAFF.

This clone was observed a handful of times. Just one base apart from a much larger clone, this may be a read error. This chain connects TRBV9 to TRBJ2-1; TRBD1 matches at 9 bases. The CDR3 consists of 15 residues. Germline-derived CDR1 and CDR2 are SGDLS and YYNGEE. After removal of 4 bases from V and 4 bases from J, the junction contained 6 bases not matched to a gene. CDR3 DNA sequence: TGTGCCAGCAGCCCCCGTGGACAGGGGTACAATGAGCAGTTCTTC. Its translation: CASSPRGQGYNEQFF.

This chain connects TRBV11-2 to TRBJ2-7; 7 bases agree with TRBD1. CDR3 length: 15 amino acids. Losses at the gene ends were 5 bases for V and 5 bases for J; bases not matched to a gene: 12. CDR1 and CDR2 (germline): SGHAT, FQNNGV. The CDR3 loop is CASSRLTGVGHEQYF. DNA of the CDR3: TGTGCCAGCAGCAGACTAACAGGGGTAGGGCACGAGCAGTACTTC.

This sequence joins TRBV5-4 and TRBJ1-1; D remains ambiguous. From germline, CDR1 is SGHNT and CDR2 YYREEE (reference sequence). Trimming took off 0 bases at V and 2 bases at J, with 8 bases between the two ends. The CDR3 length is 14 residues. CDR3 DNA sequence: TGTGCCAGCAGCTTGGTTCCGACTAACACTGAAGCTTTCTTT. This sequence encodes CASSLVPTNTEAFF.

J is TRBJ1-2 and V is TRBV30, with 8 bases that match TRBD1. This CDR3 has 15 amino acids. Trimming removed 0 bases from V and 8 bases from J; junction bases left unmatched: 11. Germline V gives CDR1 GTSNPN, CDR2 SVGIG (reference sequence). CDR3 amino acids: CAWSVRAGGTGGYTF. In DNA form, the CDR3 reads TGTGCCTGGAGTGTAAGGGCAGGGGGCACGGGAGGCTACACCTTC. Drawing the rest from reference TRBV30 and TRBJ1-2, the complete variable domain is SQTIHQWPATLVQPVGSPLSLECTVEGTSNPNLYWYRQAAGRGLQLLFYSVGIGQISSEVPQNLSASRPQDRQFILSSKKLLLSDSGFYLCAWSVRAGGTGGYTFGSGTRLTVV.

This chain connects TRBV19 to TRBJ1-4; D is possibly TRBD1 (5 bases). The CDR3 consists of 15 residues. CDR1 and CDR2 (germline): LNHDA, SQIVND (reference sequence). V lost 5 bases and J lost 0, with 10 bases in between. As DNA, the CDR3 is TGTGCCAGTAGTTCCCGGGGCTCAACTAATGAAAAACTGTTTTTT. Protein: CASSSRGSTNEKLFF.

The chain joins TRBV30 to TRBJ1-4; 7 nucleotides align to TRBD1. In germline, CDR1 is GTSNPN, CDR2 SVGIG (reference sequence). The CDR3 extends over 17 amino acids. V was clipped by 0 bases and J by 0 bases; unmatched bases: 7. The CDR3 sequence is CAWSVPLGQPTNEKLFF. As DNA, the CDR3 is TGTGCCTGGAGTGTCCCCCTGGGACAGCCAACTAATGAAAAACTGTTTTTT.

This chain connects TRBV7-2 to TRBJ1-1; 8 bases agree with TRBD1. The CDR3 is 14 amino acids. With 4 bases clipped from V and 1 base from J, the junction kept 2 bases outside the gene matches. The germline CDR1 and CDR2 sequences are SGHTA and FQGNSA. CDR3 in DNA: TGTGCCAGCAGCTCACAGGGGGGGAACACTGAAGCTTTCTTT. Its translation: CASSSQGGNTEAFF.

The CDR3 protein is CASSLAGTYNEQFF. DNA of the CDR3: TGTGCCAGCAGCCTAGCGGGTACCTACAATGAGCAGTTCTTC. This chain links TRBV7-3 with TRBJ2-1; 8 bases map to TRBD2. CDR1 is SGHTA, CDR2 FQGTGA, per germline. V was pared by 5 bases and J by 2 bases, with 2 bases of the junction left unmatched. This CDR3 is 14 amino acids long.